A selection of T cell receptor beta chains follows, all from one sample in a study of Ad26.COV2.S vaccination and SARS-CoV-2 variants. Sequencing used immunoSEQ multiplex PCR; TCRdb keeps in-frame clones, though not all of them. The table lists around 450,000 clones, approximately 89% of them singletons, with about 2.5% in the top ten. The sample was peripheral blood, taken in a trial of Ad26.COV2.S vaccine versus placebo. The receptor source for this set is a person aged 18-60 years who received the Ad26.COV2.S COVID-19 vaccine or a placebo. The CDR3 runs from the conserved cysteine through the conserved F or W. Each record gives: D gene, clone size, J gene, V gene, CDR3 DNA, CDR3 protein. The D gene is left open where the match is weak. Rows give clone size only sometimes, using once, few, many, or a class for an expanded clone.

>TRBD2|-|TRBJ2-2|TRBV7-8
TGTGCCAGCAGCCTACCCCTGAGACTAGCGGGAGGGACCGGGGAGCTGTTTTTT
CASSLPLRLAGGTGELFF
>-|-|TRBJ2-5|TRBV2
TGTGCCAGCAGTGGCTCGGTAGGGGCTGGGGAGACCCAGTACTTC
CASSGSVGAGETQYF
>-|once|TRBJ1-1|TRBV5-4
TGTGCCAGCAGCTTGGAGCTTGATTTTGCAGGGAGGGCTGAAGCTTTCTTT
CASSLELDFAGRAEAFF
>-|-|TRBJ1-6|TRBV19
TGTGCCAGTAGTATTGGGGCGGCAGGAGGAAATTATAATTCACCCCTCCACTTT
CASSIGAAGGNYNSPLHF
>TRBD1|-|TRBJ2-1|TRBV5-4
TGTGCCAGCAGCTGGGGCGGACAGGGATTCGGTGAGCAGTTCTTC
CASSWGGQGFGEQFF
>-|-|TRBJ2-1|TRBV7-8
TGTGCCAGCAGCTTAGGGCCTCGCTCCTACAATGAGCAGTTCTTC
CASSLGPRSYNEQFF
>-|-|TRBJ1-6|TRBV9
TGTGCCAGCAGCGCATCAGGGGCCAACAATTCACCCCTCCACTTT
CASSASGANNSPLHF
>-|-|TRBJ2-7|TRBV5-1
TGCGCCAGCAGCTTGGGCGGGACGGAATACGAGCAGTACTTC
CASSLGGTEYEQYF
>TRBD1|-|TRBJ1-1|TRBV5-1
TGCGCCAGCAGCTCGACAGGGGGCGCTTACACTGAAGCTTTCTTT
CASSSTGGAYTEAFF
>-|-|TRBJ2-3|TRBV11-2
TGTGCCAGCAGCTTAACTTCAGATACGCAGTATTTT
CASSLTSDTQYF
>TRBD1|-|TRBJ1-1|TRBV7-9
TGTGCCAGCACTGGACAGGACACTGAAGCTTTCTTT
CASTGQDTEAFF
>TRBD1|-|TRBJ1-6|TRBV5-4
TGTGCCAGCAGCTTGGGACAGGGGAAAAATTCACCCCTCCACTTT
CASSLGQGKNSPLHF
>-|-|TRBJ2-3|TRBV5-4
TGTGCCGTATCTTTACGGGGTGGCGCAGATACGCAGTATTTT
CAVSLRGGADTQYF
>-|-|TRBJ1-1|TRBV7-8
TGTGCCAGCAGCTTAGACTTTAGGGCTGAAGCTTTCTTT
CASSLDFRAEAFF
>TRBD1|few|TRBJ2-5|TRBV9
TGTGCCAGCAGCGTATCTATGACAGGGATAGAGACCCAGTACTTC
CASSVSMTGIETQYF
>-|-|TRBJ1-2|TRBV4-3
TGCGCCAGCAGCCAAGTAGGGCAGAACTATGGCTACACCTTC
CASSQVGQNYGYTF